The 27 T cell receptor beta chains reported below all come from one sample, sequenced in a study of blood T cell repertoires in COVID-19. The method was immunoSEQ multiplex PCR; TCRdb's version includes in-frame clones alone and lacks a portion of them. This sample has just over 95,000 clones; about 83% occur once, and the top ten carry approximately 15%. The sample taken for sequencing was peripheral blood. These receptors were collected from a human donor in a cohort sampled during active COVID-19.

Notes on this clone: The junction differs from germline at one of its ends, possibly a read error. V gene TRBV5-1 combines with J gene TRBJ1-6; no clear D. The CDR3 consists of 14 residues. Germline V gene data show CDR1 as SGHRS and CDR2 as YFSETQ. The CDR3 loop reads CASSLDSNKSPLHF. In DNA form, the CDR3 reads TGCGCCAGCAGCTTGGACAGTAATAAATCACCCCTCCACTTT.

This clone was recorded only once. The chain uses TRBV2 and TRBJ2-2; TRBD1 agrees at 7 bases. The ends lost 8 bases at V and 4 bases at J; junction bases unmatched: 7. Germline V gene data show CDR1 as SNHLY and CDR2 as FYNNEI. This CDR3 region has 14 residues. CDR3 coding DNA: TGTGCCAGCTCCTGGACAGGCCCCACCGGGGAGCTGTTTTTT. This sequence encodes CASSWTGPTGELFF.

J is TRBJ2-3 and V is TRBV5-1; D is possibly TRBD1 (5 bases). The V gene lost 0 bases and the J gene lost 1 base, with 12 bases spanning the gap. CDR1 SGHRS and CDR2 YFSETQ come from the germline V gene. This CDR3 has 16 amino acids. CDR3 DNA sequence: TGCGCCAGCAGCTTGGATAGTAGGGGTGGCACAGATACGCAGTATTTT. Translating gives CASSLDSRGGTDTQYF. The whole variable domain, filled in from reference TRBV5-1 and TRBJ2-3, reads KAGVTQTPRYLIKTRGQQVTLSCSPISGHRSVSWYQQTPGQGLQFLFEYFSETQRNKGNFPGRFSGRQFSNSRSEMNVSTLELGDSALYLCASSLDSRGGTDTQYFGPGTRLTVL.

This clone was detected once. The CDR3 protein is CASSPRGGRAPGELFF. CDR3 nucleotide sequence: TGCGCCAGCAGCCCGAGGGGCGGGAGGGCCCCCGGGGAGCTGTTTTTT. The rearrangement joins TRBV5-1 to TRBJ2-2; 9 bases agree with TRBD2. Germline V lookup: CDR1 SGHRS, CDR2 YFSETQ. V trimming: 4 bases; J trimming: 6 bases; junction bases outside the gene matches: 10. The CDR3 sequence is 16 residues long. The variable domain in full, with the rest retrieved from reference TRBV5-1 and TRBJ2-2, is KAGVTQTPRYLIKTRGQQVTLSCSPISGHRSVSWYQQTPGQGLQFLFEYFSETQRNKGNFPGRFSGRQFSNSRSEMNVSTLELGDSALYLCASSPRGGRAPGELFFGEGSRLTVL.

CDR3 nucleotides: TGTGCCAGCAGCACGCCGGGACTATCAAGGGATACGCAGTATTTT. It translates to CASSTPGLSRDTQYF. The genes are TRBV9 and TRBJ2-3; 7 nucleotides align to TRBD2. The CDR3 is 15 residues long. V was clipped by 4 bases and J by 6 bases; unmatched bases: 11. CDR1 is SGDLS, CDR2 YYNGEE, per germline.

This chain links TRBV11-2 with TRBJ2-3, with D tentatively TRBD2 (5 bases). With 4 bases removed from V and 2 bases from J, the gap between germline ends came to 13 bases. CDR3 length equals 15 residues. Germline assignment: CDR1 SGHAT and CDR2 FQNNGV. This CDR3 is CASSSLGGPTDTQYF. The CDR3 nucleotides read TGTGCCAGCAGCTCCCTCGGAGGCCCCACAGATACGCAGTATTTT.

This chain uses TRBV12-3 or TRBV12-4 with TRBJ1-5; no definite D call. The CDR3 totals 13 residues. With 3 bases removed from V and 12 bases from J, the gap between germline ends came to 15 bases. The CDR3 DNA follows: TGTGCCAGCAGTTTGTCCACAAAAAAAATCCAGCATTTT. Its protein is CASSLSTKKIQHF.

The rearrangement uses TRBV4-1 and TRBJ1-4; 8 bases map to TRBD1. This CDR3 is built from 15 residues. Germline loops: CDR1 MGHRA, CDR2 YSYEKL. V dropped 2 bases and J dropped 5; count of bases not matched to a gene: 4. The DNA of the CDR3 is TGCGCCAGCAGCCAATGGGGACAGGCGAATGAAAAACTGTTTTTT. It codes for CASSQWGQANEKLFF.

The chain carries TRBV5-1 and TRBJ2-3; TRBD2 might be the D (5 bases). V was pared by 0 bases and J by 2 bases, with 7 bases between. This CDR3 spans 14 amino acids. Germline V gene data show CDR1 as SGHRS and CDR2 as YFSETQ. CDR3 sequence reads: CASSLGRYTDTQYF. In nucleotides, the CDR3 is TGCGCCAGCAGCTTGGGGAGGTACACAGATACGCAGTATTTT.

This sequence joins TRBV14 and TRBJ2-1; D is possibly TRBD1 (5 bases). Germline loops: CDR1 SGHDN, CDR2 FVKESK. Deletions cut 5 bases from V and 9 bases from J, with 17 bases between. The CDR3 loop spans 14 amino acids. The DNA of the CDR3 is TGTGCCAGCAGCGCAGGGATGGCGCTGGGTGAGCAGTTCTTC. Translated, it gives CASSAGMALGEQFF. The full variable domain, its missing parts supplied by reference TRBV14 and TRBJ2-1, is EAGVTQFPSHSVIEKGQTVTLRCDPISGHDNLYWYRRVMGKEIKFLLHFVKESKQDESGMPNNRFLAERTGGTYSTLKVQPAELEDSGVYFCASSAGMALGEQFFGPGTRLTVL.

The chain recombines TRBV5-4 with TRBJ1-1, with D tentatively TRBD1 (6 bases). Germline lookup yields CDR1 SGHNT and CDR2 YYREEE (reference sequence). This CDR3 contains 14 residues. Trimming shortened V by 4 bases and J by 3 bases, and 13 bases separated the two germline ends. The CDR3 reads CASSVQGLDTEAFF. Here the CDR3 DNA reads TGTGCCAGCAGCGTACAGGGATTGGACACTGAAGCTTTCTTT.

V is TRBV18 and J is TRBJ1-5, with 9 bases aligning to TRBD1. Germline trimming cut 4 bases from V and 5 bases from J; bases unmatched to any gene: 6. CDR1 is KGHSH, CDR2 LQKENI, per germline. This CDR3 has 15 amino acids. The CDR3 DNA reads as TGTGCCAGCTCACGCGGGACAGGGTCCGATCAGCCCCAGCATTTT. Its protein product is CASSRGTGSDQPQHF.

The chain combines TRBV4-2 with TRBJ2-1, with a weak D call TRBD2 (6 bases). V was clipped by 0 bases and J by 0 bases, with 12 bases between them. The CDR3 covers 17 residues. Per germline, CDR1 LGHNA and CDR2 YNFKEQ. The chain's CDR3 is CASSQDPPGSSYNEQFF. CDR3 DNA: TGTGCCAGCAGCCAAGATCCCCCCGGGAGCTCCTACAATGAGCAGTTCTTC.

This chain links TRBV18 with TRBJ1-2, with 7 positions matching TRBD1. This CDR3 is 15 amino acids long. CDR1 and CDR2 from the germline V gene are KGHSH and LQKENI. Losses at the gene ends were 0 bases for V and 5 bases for J; bases not matched to a gene: 6. Here the CDR3 DNA reads TGTGCCAGCTCACCACCTCAGGGGGATTGGTATGGCTACACCTTC. Protein product: CASSPPQGDWYGYTF.

This rearrangement joins TRBV5-1 to TRBJ1-1; 10 nucleotides align to TRBD1. The CDR3 is 15 amino acids. The germline CDR1 and CDR2 sequences are SGHRS and YFSETQ. Trimming at V came to 0 bases and at J to 6 bases, leaving 5 bases not matched to a gene. DNA for the CDR3: TGCGCCAGCAGCTTGGTGACAGGGGGCTACGCTGAAGCTTTCTTT. Translation gives CASSLVTGGYAEAFF.

V usage is TRBV13 and J usage is TRBJ1-1; D is uncertain. This CDR3 is 14 amino acids long. Germline-derived CDR1 and CDR2 are PRHDT and FYEKMQ (reference sequence). V gave up 0 bases and J gave up 1 base, with 6 bases separating them. The CDR3 region has the DNA TGTGCCAGCAGCTTAGGACGAGGGAACACTGAAGCTTTCTTT. Residues: CASSLGRGNTEAFF. Complete variable domain (other parts from reference TRBV13 and TRBJ1-1): AAGVIQSPRHLIKEKRETATLKCYPIPRHDTVYWYQQGPGQDPQFLISFYEKMQSDKGSIPDRFSAQQFSDYHSELNMSSLELGDSALYFCASSLGRGNTEAFFGQGTRLTVV.

This chain links TRBV28 with TRBJ2-5, with TRBD1 as a possible D gene (6 bases). Trimming took off 8 bases at V and 5 bases at J, with 12 bases between the two ends. The CDR3 sequence is 12 residues long. Germline values: CDR1 MDHEN, CDR2 SYDVKM. The CDR3 loop is CASLTQGETQYF. The CDR3 nucleotides are TGTGCCAGCTTGACCCAGGGGGAGACCCAGTACTTC.

This clone showed up just a few times. V usage is TRBV19 and J usage is TRBJ1-2; D is unresolved. The CDR3 spans 15 residues. Germline V gene sequence: CDR1 LNHDA, CDR2 SQIVND (reference sequence). V shed 3 bases and J shed 4 bases, with 15 bases lying between them. The CDR3 DNA follows: TGTGCCAGTAGTATTCGGACTGACTCTGGCTATGGCTACACCTTC. This translates into CASSIRTDSGYGYTF.

The gene calls are TRBV7-3 and TRBJ2-3, with a possible D match to TRBD2 (7 bases). CDR3 length: 15 residues. Deletions cut 2 bases from V and 4 bases from J, with 13 bases between. The germline gives CDR1 SGHTA, CDR2 FQGTGA. CDR3 sequence reads: CASSLGGGSSDTQYF. As DNA, the CDR3 is TGTGCCAGCAGCTTAGGGGGCGGGAGCTCAGATACGCAGTATTTT.

This chain uses TRBV28 with TRBJ1-2; 9 positions agree with TRBD1. J lost 4 bases, V lost 8 bases, and 5 bases had no gene match. The germline V gene encodes CDR1 MDHEN and CDR2 SYDVKM. This CDR3 spans 13 amino acids. CDR3 in DNA: TGTGCCAGCTGGGACAGGGACTTCTATGGCTACACCTTC. Its protein product is CASWDRDFYGYTF.

The V call is TRBV4-1, the J call TRBJ2-1; 7 bases are a match to TRBD2. The trim removed 0 bases at V and 2 bases at J, leaving 10 bases unmatched. This CDR3 is 18 amino acids long. The germline CDR1 and CDR2 sequences are MGHRA and YSYEKL. CDR3 bases: TGCGCCAGCAGCCAAGACTTTTCGGGGCGGGGGACCTACAATGAGCAGTTCTTC. Its translation is CASSQDFSGRGTYNEQFF.

This clone has a handful of counts. The chain links TRBV28 to TRBJ2-3; D unclear. The V and J ends lost 6 bases and 2 bases respectively, with 9 bases between them. Germline-derived CDR1 and CDR2 are MDHEN and SYDVKM. The CDR3 spans 13 residues. CDR3 residues: CASSPGSTDTQYF. The DNA for the CDR3 is TGTGCCAGCAGCCCCGGGTCCACAGATACGCAGTATTTT. Full variable domain (rest looked up from reference TRBV28 and TRBJ2-3): DVKVTQSSRYLVKRTGEKVFLECVQDMDHENMFWYRQDPGLGLRLIYFSYDVKMKEKGDIPEGYSVSREKKERFSLILESASTNQTSMYLCASSPGSTDTQYFGPGTRLTVL.

V and J are TRBV6-6 and TRBJ2-7; D is perhaps TRBD1 (6 bases). The V end lost 8 bases, the J end lost 3 bases, and 14 bases lay between the germline ends. This CDR3 is built from 13 residues. Germline loops: CDR1 MNHNY, CDR2 SVGAGI (reference sequence). The CDR3 loop is CASGTGLGYEQYF. Written as DNA, the CDR3 is TGTGCCAGCGGAACAGGGTTGGGCTACGAGCAGTACTTC.

The table lists this clone with a few counts. The chain employs TRBV6-5 and TRBJ1-2; D is perhaps TRBD1 (6 bases). This CDR3 region has 13 residues. The ends were cut back, 8 bases at V and 3 bases at J, with 13 bases in the middle. Germline values: CDR1 MNHEY, CDR2 SVGAGI. The CDR3 sequence: CASGSGVYYGYTF. For the CDR3, the DNA is TGTGCCAGCGGGTCAGGGGTCTACTATGGCTACACCTTC.

This clone was recorded once. This CDR3 reads CASSLRQDYEQYF. CDR3 nucleotide sequence: TGCGCCAGCAGCCTACGACAGGACTACGAGCAGTACTTC. J is TRBJ2-7 and V is TRBV5-1; D is possibly TRBD1 (6 bases). CDR1 is SGHRS and CDR2 is YFSETQ in the germline V gene. V was trimmed by 4 bases and J by 3 bases, leaving 11 bases between them. The CDR3 spans 13 residues.

The DNA of the CDR3 is TGTGCCAGCAGCTTCCGTATGAACACTGAAGCTTTCTTT. Translating it yields CASSFRMNTEAFF. V usage is TRBV7-8 and J usage is TRBJ1-1; D is undetermined. Germline CDR1 is SGHVS and CDR2 is FQNEAQ. CDR3 length equals 13 residues. Deletions cut 3 bases from V and 0 bases from J, with 5 bases between.

The genes are TRBV7-9 and TRBJ2-1; 7 bases line up with TRBD1. Germline V gene lookup returns CDR1 SEHNR and CDR2 FQNEAQ (reference sequence). The CDR3 runs 14 residues. Trimming took 5 bases from V and 7 from J; bases not matched to a gene: 8. Here the CDR3 DNA reads TGTGCCAGCAGCCATGGGACAGCCGGGAATGAGCAGTTCTTC. Translation gives CASSHGTAGNEQFF.